This is a list of T cell receptor beta chains from one sample in a study of T cell repertoires in cytomegalovirus infection. TCRdb re-analysed the reads in MiXCR, keeping a single row per CDR3 protein. Of about 920,000 distinct CDR3 sequences in the sample, around 30% were seen once. For these TCRs, the target antigens are not known. The material sequenced was cultured CD8+ T cells from PBMCs, taken from culture after CMV antigen stimulation. The receptors stem from a human donor in good health (CMV status not recorded). Some clones in this sample may be carry-over from other donors' samples. Each CDR3 is given with its conserved first and last residue. D genes are given only for firm matches. Some rows mark clone size as missing; the rest say once, few, many or name a class of expanded clone.

v_call: TRBV4-2; clone_size: few; j_call: TRBJ1-3; d_call: NA; cdr3_aa: CASEMDTGNTIYF; cdr3_nt: TGTGCCAGCGAGATGGATACGGGAAACACCATATATTTT
v_call: TRBV27; clone_size: few; j_call: TRBJ1-2; d_call: TRBD1; cdr3_aa: CASSLSGTGLGYGYTF; cdr3_nt: TGTGCCAGCAGTTTATCCGGGACAGGGCTTGGCTATGGCTACACCTTC
v_call: TRBV20-1; clone_size: NA; j_call: TRBJ1-6; d_call: TRBD1; cdr3_aa: CSGSKPGGGYNSPLHF; cdr3_nt: TGCAGCGGTTCTAAGCCAGGGGGGGGTTATAATTCACCCCTCCACTTT
v_call: TRBV12-3/TRBV12-4; clone_size: few; j_call: TRBJ1-1; d_call: NA; cdr3_aa: CASTLGEAEAFF; cdr3_nt: TGTGCCAGCACCCTAGGGGAGGCGGAAGCTTTCTTT
v_call: TRBV9; clone_size: NA; j_call: TRBJ2-6; d_call: NA; cdr3_aa: CASSVGWGTGANVLTF; cdr3_nt: TGTGCCAGCAGCGTGGGTTGGGGGACTGGGGCCAACGTCCTGACTTTC
v_call: TRBV19; clone_size: few; j_call: TRBJ1-1; d_call: TRBD1; cdr3_aa: CASSVTGGANTEAFF; cdr3_nt: TGTGCCAGTAGTGTGACAGGGGGGGCGAACACTGAAGCTTTCTTT
v_call: TRBV12-3/TRBV12-4; clone_size: many; j_call: TRBJ1-2; d_call: NA; cdr3_aa: CASSFSGSYGYTF; cdr3_nt: TGTGCCAGCAGTTTTTCCGGATCTTATGGCTACACCTTC
v_call: TRBV28; clone_size: few; j_call: TRBJ1-2; d_call: NA; cdr3_aa: CATRDIRHYGYTF; cdr3_nt: TGTGCCACTAGGGACATTCGCCACTATGGCTACACCTTC
v_call: TRBV7-9; clone_size: few; j_call: TRBJ2-7; d_call: NA; cdr3_aa: CASSPRVGSYEQYF; cdr3_nt: TGTGCCAGCAGCCCGAGGGTGGGGAGCTACGAGCAGTACTTC
v_call: TRBV19; clone_size: NA; j_call: TRBJ1-1; d_call: NA; cdr3_aa: CASISPGEGYTEAFF; cdr3_nt: TGTGCCAGTATTAGCCCCGGGGAGGGGTACACTGAAGCTTTCTTT
v_call: TRBV3-1; clone_size: NA; j_call: TRBJ2-1; d_call: NA; cdr3_aa: CASAGDPSYNEQFF; cdr3_nt: TGTGCCTCGGCAGGGGACCCTTCCTACAATGAGCAGTTCTTC
v_call: TRBV18; clone_size: NA; j_call: TRBJ2-7; d_call: NA; cdr3_aa: CASSPVLSYEQYF; cdr3_nt: TGTGCCAGCTCACCAGTGCTCTCCTACGAGCAGTACTTC
v_call: TRBV28; clone_size: many; j_call: TRBJ1-2; d_call: NA; cdr3_aa: CASSLIGLGMSYTF; cdr3_nt: TGTGCCAGCAGTTTAATCGGACTGGGTATGAGCTACACCTTC
v_call: TRBV5-1; clone_size: NA; j_call: TRBJ2-1; d_call: NA; cdr3_aa: CASSSDAVEQFF; cdr3_nt: TGCGCCAGCAGCTCGGACGCCGTCGAGCAGTTCTTC
v_call: TRBV7-9; clone_size: NA; j_call: TRBJ2-7; d_call: NA; cdr3_aa: CASTDNTGTYEQYF; cdr3_nt: TGTGCCAGCACCGATAACACGGGGACCTACGAGCAGTACTTC
v_call: TRBV28; clone_size: few; j_call: TRBJ1-6; d_call: NA; cdr3_aa: CASSFTSPLHF; cdr3_nt: TGTGCCAGCAGTTTTACCTCACCCCTCCACTTT
v_call: TRBV7-7; clone_size: NA; j_call: TRBJ1-1; d_call: NA; cdr3_aa: CASSLYMGSEAFF; cdr3_nt: TGTGCTAGCAGCTTGTACATGGGGTCTGAAGCTTTCTTT
v_call: TRBV27; clone_size: NA; j_call: TRBJ1-1; d_call: NA; cdr3_aa: CASSLSRRDEEAFF; cdr3_nt: TGTGCCAGCAGTTTATCGAGAAGAGATGAAGAAGCTTTCTTT
v_call: TRBV12-3/TRBV12-4; clone_size: many; j_call: TRBJ2-1; d_call: TRBD2; cdr3_aa: CASSLGLAANEQFF; cdr3_nt: TGTGCTAGCAGCTTAGGACTAGCGGCCAATGAGCAGTTCTTC
v_call: TRBV6-8; clone_size: NA; j_call: TRBJ2-1; d_call: TRBD1; cdr3_aa: CASTLGTGYVDEQFF; cdr3_nt: TGTGCCAGCACCCTCGGGACAGGGTATGTTGATGAGCAGTTCTTC
v_call: TRBV19; clone_size: NA; j_call: TRBJ1-1; d_call: NA; cdr3_aa: CASIPRWTIKWSTEAFF; cdr3_nt: TGTGCCAGTATACCCAGGTGGACAATCAAATGGAGCACTGAAGCTTTCTTT
v_call: TRBV12-3/TRBV12-4; clone_size: few; j_call: TRBJ1-1; d_call: NA; cdr3_aa: CASTPRGETEAFF; cdr3_nt: TGTGCCAGCACACCCAGGGGTGAGACTGAAGCTTTCTTT
v_call: TRBV12-3/TRBV12-4; clone_size: many; j_call: TRBJ1-5; d_call: TRBD1; cdr3_aa: CASTTTGNQPQHF; cdr3_nt: TGTGCCAGCACCACGACAGGGAATCAGCCCCAGCATTTT
v_call: TRBV2; clone_size: NA; j_call: TRBJ2-1; d_call: NA; cdr3_aa: CASTPAEGGVNEQFF; cdr3_nt: TGTGCCAGCACCCCCGCGGAGGGGGGTGTCAATGAGCAGTTCTTC
v_call: TRBV6-5; clone_size: many; j_call: TRBJ1-2; d_call: NA; cdr3_aa: CASSYSAYDGYTF; cdr3_nt: TGTGCCAGCAGTTACTCGGCGTATGATGGCTACACCTTC
v_call: TRBV10-2; clone_size: few; j_call: TRBJ1-1; d_call: NA; cdr3_aa: CASSEGALAFF; cdr3_nt: TGCGCCAGCAGTGAGGGGGCTTTGGCTTTCTTT
v_call: TRBV27; clone_size: NA; j_call: TRBJ2-1; d_call: NA; cdr3_aa: CASSHNNNEQFF; cdr3_nt: TGTGCCAGCAGCCACAACAACAATGAGCAGTTCTTC
v_call: TRBV24-1; clone_size: NA; j_call: TRBJ1-5; d_call: NA; cdr3_aa: CATSEVSNQPQHF; cdr3_nt: TGTGCCACCAGTGAAGTTAGCAATCAGCCCCAGCATTTT
v_call: TRBV4-1; clone_size: few; j_call: TRBJ1-6; d_call: NA; cdr3_aa: CASSPGEDNSPLHF; cdr3_nt: TGCGCCAGCAGCCCTGGAGAGGATAATTCACCCCTCCACTTT
v_call: TRBV14; clone_size: once; j_call: TRBJ1-2; d_call: NA; cdr3_aa: CASSPQGPYGYTF; cdr3_nt: TGTGCCAGCAGCCCACAGGGTCCCTATGGCTACACCTTC
v_call: TRBV13; clone_size: NA; j_call: TRBJ2-7; d_call: NA; cdr3_aa: CASSSLSEQYF; cdr3_nt: TGTGCCAGCAGCTCCCTCAGCGAGCAGTACTTC
v_call: TRBV4-1; clone_size: many; j_call: TRBJ1-1; d_call: TRBD1; cdr3_aa: CASSQGQGARTEAFF; cdr3_nt: TGCGCCAGCAGCCAAGGTCAGGGGGCGAGGACTGAAGCTTTCTTT
v_call: TRBV7-6; clone_size: once; j_call: TRBJ1-1; d_call: TRBD1; cdr3_aa: CASNSGQDAYTEAFF; cdr3_nt: TGTGCCAGCAACTCCGGACAGGACGCATACACTGAAGCTTTCTTT
v_call: TRBV7-9; clone_size: few; j_call: TRBJ2-2; d_call: NA; cdr3_aa: CASSPVGRVVGELFF; cdr3_nt: TGTGCCAGCAGCCCTGTTGGCAGGGTAGTCGGGGAGCTGTTTTTT
v_call: TRBV7-4; clone_size: NA; j_call: TRBJ1-1; d_call: NA; cdr3_aa: CASNLGSGTEAFF; cdr3_nt: TGTGCCAGCAATCTGGGGTCGGGCACTGAAGCTTTCTTT
v_call: TRBV7-2; clone_size: many; j_call: TRBJ2-5; d_call: NA; cdr3_aa: CASSLHNIQETQYF; cdr3_nt: TGTGCCAGCAGCTTACATAATATTCAAGAGACCCAGTACTTC
v_call: TRBV28; clone_size: few; j_call: TRBJ1-6; d_call: NA; cdr3_aa: CASSYTGRQADYNSPLHF; cdr3_nt: TGTGCCAGCAGTTATACGGGGCGGCAGGCAGATTATAATTCACCCCTCCACTTT
v_call: TRBV19; clone_size: NA; j_call: TRBJ1-1; d_call: NA; cdr3_aa: CASSGEVVEAFF; cdr3_nt: TGTGCCAGTAGCGGGGAGGTCGTGGAAGCTTTCTTT
v_call: TRBV4-1; clone_size: few; j_call: TRBJ2-1; d_call: TRBD1; cdr3_aa: CASSNRGTHEQFF; cdr3_nt: TGCGCCAGCAGCAACAGGGGGACCCATGAGCAGTTCTTC
v_call: TRBV12-3/TRBV12-4; clone_size: many; j_call: TRBJ2-7; d_call: NA; cdr3_aa: CASSLPGRKPYEQYF; cdr3_nt: TGTGCCAGCAGTTTACCGGGCAGAAAACCTTACGAGCAGTACTTC
v_call: TRBV12-3/TRBV12-4; clone_size: NA; j_call: TRBJ2-5; d_call: TRBD1; cdr3_aa: CASSLSLTGQKLETQYF; cdr3_nt: TGTGCCAGCAGCCTTTCCCTGACAGGGCAAAAATTAGAGACCCAGTACTTC
v_call: TRBV19; clone_size: NA; j_call: TRBJ1-1; d_call: NA; cdr3_aa: CASLTGPTNTEAFF; cdr3_nt: TGTGCCAGTCTGACTGGACCCACGAACACTGAAGCTTTCTTT
v_call: TRBV5-5; clone_size: NA; j_call: TRBJ2-7; d_call: TRBD1; cdr3_aa: CASSRDRGLFYEQYF; cdr3_nt: TGTGCCAGCAGCCGGGACAGGGGGCTCTTCTACGAGCAGTACTTC
v_call: TRBV7-2; clone_size: few; j_call: TRBJ1-2; d_call: NA; cdr3_aa: CASSSTISRLQCF; cdr3_nt: TGTGCCAGCAGCTCTACAATCTCCCGACTACAGTGCTTC
v_call: TRBV4-3; clone_size: NA; j_call: TRBJ1-5; d_call: TRBD1; cdr3_aa: CASSQGQGLDQPQHF; cdr3_nt: TGCGCCAGCAGCCAAGGACAGGGTCTCGATCAGCCCCAGCATTTT
v_call: TRBV12-3/TRBV12-4; clone_size: NA; j_call: TRBJ2-7; d_call: NA; cdr3_aa: CASTTRGDTNNEQYF; cdr3_nt: TGTGCCAGCACCACCAGAGGGGACACAAACAACGAGCAGTACTTC
v_call: TRBV13; clone_size: NA; j_call: TRBJ1-5; d_call: NA; cdr3_aa: CASSLWGSQPQHF; cdr3_nt: TGTGCCAGCAGCTTATGGGGGAGCCAGCCCCAGCATTTT
v_call: TRBV7-9; clone_size: NA; j_call: TRBJ1-6; d_call: NA; cdr3_aa: CASRKGDFNSPLHF; cdr3_nt: TGTGCCAGCAGAAAAGGCGATTTTAATTCACCCCTCCACTTT
v_call: TRBV6-8; clone_size: NA; j_call: TRBJ2-3; d_call: TRBD2; cdr3_aa: CASMAGGGSDTQYF; cdr3_nt: TGTGCCAGCATGGCGGGGGGGGGGTCAGATACGCAGTATTTT
v_call: TRBV12-3/TRBV12-4; clone_size: NA; j_call: TRBJ1-2; d_call: NA; cdr3_aa: CASSLDPVSYGYTF; cdr3_nt: TGTGCCAGCAGTTTAGATCCCGTGAGCTATGGCTACACCTTC
v_call: TRBV7-6; clone_size: many; j_call: TRBJ1-1; d_call: NA; cdr3_aa: CASSPPVGNTEAFF; cdr3_nt: TGTGCCAGCAGTCCTCCGGTGGGGAACACTGAAGCTTTCTTT
v_call: TRBV5-4; clone_size: NA; j_call: TRBJ1-1; d_call: TRBD1; cdr3_aa: CASRNPGQGPQNTEAFF; cdr3_nt: TGTGCCAGCAGGAACCCGGGACAGGGACCCCAGAACACTGAAGCTTTCTTT
v_call: TRBV7-9; clone_size: NA; j_call: TRBJ2-1; d_call: NA; cdr3_aa: CASTRYYNEQFF; cdr3_nt: TGTGCCAGCACTCGGTACTACAATGAGCAGTTCTTC
v_call: TRBV12-3/TRBV12-4; clone_size: few; j_call: TRBJ1-1; d_call: NA; cdr3_aa: CASSFAGFTGWMNTEAFF; cdr3_nt: TGTGCCAGCAGTTTTGCAGGTTTTACAGGGTGGATGAACACTGAAGCTTTCTTT